The subject of this entry is one TCR beta chain. Authors' processing steps: Nucleated cell number was recorded as an estimate derived from reference gene primer amplification. Some clones are missing from TCRdb's copy, which holds only in-frame ones; the method was immunoSEQ multiplex PCR. V, J and clone size derive from that table, while D and trimming were established from the DNA sequence. Here the sample spans 280,000 or so clones, approximately 88% being singletons. The CDR3 sequence is 12 residues long. V lost 6 bases to trimming and J lost 1 base, with 9 bases between them. CDR1 SQVTM and CDR2 ANQGSEA come from the germline V gene. This entry belongs to a study of blood T cell repertoires in COVID-19. Study background: Researchers got acute and convalescent COVID-19 samples from the United States, Italy and Spain. PBMCs, B-cell-depleted T cells, or T cells were the source of the cDNA or gDNA that made up the material.

The clonotype originates from a woman aged 25 to 39 who had recovered from COVID-19. The chain links TRBV29-1 to TRBJ1-1; weak D call: TRBD1 (5 bases). The sequenced sample was peripheral blood. CDR3 residues: CSVADRNTEAFF. Written as DNA, the CDR3 is TGCAGCGTCGCCGACAGGAACACTGAAGCTTTCTTT.